Following are 21 T cell receptor delta chains from one sample sequenced in a study of gamma-delta T cells after stem cell transplantation. With CATT, TCRdb re-called clones from the RT-PCR reads. The sample lists 1,400 to 1,500 delta-chain clones, roughly 12% seen once, with over 25% in the top ten. The specimen was gamma-delta T cells. The receptors stem from a human donor. It is not recorded whose cells these are; they may come from a transplant donor.

This clone is classed as medium-sized. This same CDR3 is encoded by further DNA sequences in the sample. This chain connects TRDV2 to TRDJ1, with TRDD3 matching 9 bases. The CDR3 has 22 residues. Germline assignment: CDR1 GEAIGNYY and CDR2 EKD. Trimming took 3 bases from V and 0 from J; bases not matched to a gene: 25. For the CDR3, the DNA is TGTGCCTGTGACCCGCTCGGGGACGGAGGGGGATACCTGAGGGGGTACACCGATAAACTCATCTTT. It is translated as CACDPLGDGGGYLRGYTDKLIF.

The chain is built from TRDV2 and TRDJ1, with 10 bases lining up with TRDD3. The J segment lost 0 bases and the V segment lost 3 bases, leaving 12 bases of the junction unmatched. The CDR3 is 18 residues long. Germline lookup yields CDR1 GEAIGNYY and CDR2 EKD. CDR3 DNA: TGTGCCTGTGACCCATTGAGTCCACTGGGGGATCACACCGATAAACTCATCTTT. As protein: CACDPLSPLGDHTDKLIF.

On this clone itself: The TCRdb protein comes from a much larger clone and disagrees with this DNA's translation at residue 16, likely due to a read error; the protein given here is derived from the DNA. The chain carries TRDV2 and TRDJ1, with 8 bases that match TRDD3. Germline V gene sequence: CDR1 GEAIGNYY, CDR2 EKD. This CDR3 region has 18 residues. Written as DNA, the CDR3 is TGTGCCTGTGACCCGGTGGGTACTGGGGGTCCCTACACCGATAAACGCATCTTT. Translation: CACDPVGTGGPYTDKRIF.

This clone occurred a few times. For this DNA, TCRdb reports the protein of a much larger clone, which diverges at residue 12, most likely from a read error; the protein presented here is translated directly from the DNA. The chain uses TRDV2 and TRDJ1, with 9 bases lining up with TRDD3. CDR1 is GEAIGNYY, CDR2 EKD, per germline. CDR3 size: 17 residues. J lost 8 bases, V lost 4 bases, and 19 bases had no gene match. DNA of the CDR3: TGTGCCTGTGAACAACTGGGGGAACCGAAAAGGGACCAAAAACTCATCTTT. Residues: CACEQLGEPKRDQKLIF.

On this clone itself: TCRdb attributes to this sequence the protein of a much larger clone, which differs from the DNA translation at residue 12; a read error is likely, and the protein displayed is translated from the DNA. CDR3 loop: CACDPVLGDTGADKLIF. The CDR3 nucleotides are TGTGCCTGTGACCCGGTACTGGGGGATACGGGAGCCGATAAACTCATCTTT. This chain links TRDV2 with TRDJ1, with TRDD3 matching 13 bases. J gave up 3 bases and V 3 bases, and 9 bases lay outside the gene matches. Germline CDR1 GEAIGNYY, CDR2 EKD. The CDR3 is 17 amino acids.

Of note for this clone: One base separates it from a far larger clone, so it is likely a read error. The chain couples TRDV2 to TRDJ1; TRDD3 aligns across 8 bases. The V gene's germline CDR1 is GEAIGNYY and CDR2 EKD. The junction had 18 bases not matched to a gene; V was cut back by 0 bases and J by 10 bases. CDR3 size: 17 residues. DNA of the CDR3: TGTGCCTGTGACACCGTGGAAGGGGCTGGGGGAAAAGGGAGACTCATCTTT. Protein: CACDTVEGAGGKGRLIF.

The table lists this clone with a few counts. With a much larger clone just one base away, this may be a read error. The same CDR3 can be traced to other DNA sequences in this sample. V usage is TRDV2 and J usage is TRDJ1; 10 bases are a match to TRDD3. The junction had 15 bases not matched to a gene; V was cut back by 4 bases and J by 5 bases. The CDR3 runs 17 residues. In germline, CDR1 is GEAIGNYY, CDR2 EKD. The CDR3 sequence: CACESLLGDPLTDKLIF. The CDR3 DNA sequence: TGTGCCTGTGAATCCTTACTGGGGGATCCGTTAACTGATAAACTCATCTTT.

As to this clone: A far bigger clonotype differs at one base, so this is likely a read error. The same CDR3 can be traced to other DNA sequences in this sample. This sequence joins TRDV2 and TRDJ1, with TRDD3 matching 10 bases. J lost 2 bases, V lost 2 bases, and 16 bases had no gene match. The germline V gene encodes CDR1 GEAIGNYY and CDR2 EKD. The CDR3 runs 19 residues. The CDR3 loop is CACDRLAPPALGDTDKLIF. In nucleotides, the CDR3 is TGTGCCTGTGACAGGCTCGCCCCGCCTGCACTGGGGGATACCGATAAACTCATCTTT.

This clone is labeled large. V is TRDV2 and J is TRDJ1, with 9 bases identical to TRDD3. Looked up from germline, CDR1 is GEAIGNYY and CDR2 is EKD. V lost 1 base to trimming and J lost 1 base; unmatched junction nucleotides: 12. The CDR3 length is 18 residues. DNA of the CDR3: TGTGCCTGTGACACTATTCTAGCTGGGGGATCGATCACCGATAAACTCATCTTT. It yields the protein CACDTILAGGSITDKLIF.

This clone came up a few times. The rearrangement links TRDV2 to TRDJ3; 11 nucleotides line up with TRDD3. Per germline, CDR1 GEAIGNYY and CDR2 EKD. V shed 1 base and J 0 bases; nucleotides not matched to a gene: 7. The CDR3 runs to 20 residues. The CDR3 is CACDTSGTGGYSWDTRQMFF. In DNA form, the CDR3 reads TGTGCCTGTGACACGTCGGGCACTGGGGGATACTCCTGGGACACCCGACAGATGTTTTTC.

Points on this clone: A far larger clone differs by one base, so this is likely a read error. The genes are TRDV2 and TRDJ1; TRDD3 matches at 12 bases. The CDR3 is 22 amino acids. Per the germline V gene, CDR1 is GEAIGNYY and CDR2 is EKD. The CDR3 sequence is CACGTLSAFKTGGYQYTDKLIF. DNA of the CDR3: TGTGCCTGTGGCACCTTGAGTGCCTTTAAAACTGGGGGATACCAGTACACCGATAAACTCATCTTT.

This clone has just a few counts. TCRdb pairs this DNA with a much larger clone's protein that differs at residue 16, likely a read error; the protein shown was translated from the DNA. This chain joins TRDV2 and TRDJ1, with 9 nucleotides matching TRDD3. Germline values: CDR1 GEAIGNYY, CDR2 EKD. CDR3 length: 19 residues. The DNA for the CDR3 is TGTGCCTGTGAGATTCTTACGAGGAGGGGATACGAGGACACCGATACACTCATCTTT. Translating gives CACEILTRRGYEDTDTLIF.

Note on this clone: A far larger clone is one nucleotide away, so this likely arose from a read error. In the same sample, other DNA sequences code for this CDR3. The genes are TRDV2 and TRDJ1; TRDD3 matches at 11 bases. The ends lost 7 bases at V and 9 bases at J; junction bases unmatched: 15. The V gene's germline CDR1 is GEAIGNYY and CDR2 EKD. This CDR3 spans 15 amino acids. CDR3 residues: CACDSLLGDRFELIF. The CDR3 DNA follows: TGTGCCTGCGACTCCTTACTGGGGGATAGGTTTGAACTCATCTTT.

Worth noting for this clone: TCRdb's protein, taken from a much larger clone, differs from this DNA's translation at residue 9, likely owing to a read error; the protein displayed comes from the DNA. The J gene is TRDJ1, the V gene TRDV2; no clear D. The ends were cut back, 0 bases at V and 0 bases at J, with 16 bases in the middle. Per germline, CDR1 GEAIGNYY and CDR2 EKD. This CDR3 comprises 17 residues. The DNA of the CDR3 is TGTGCCTGTGACACCATGACCCGCCTATCATACACCGATAAACTCATCTTT. Its protein product is CACDTMTRLSYTDKLIF.

This clone has just a few counts. TCRdb's listed protein matches a much larger clone and diverges from this DNA's translation at residue 15, likely through a read error; the protein shown comes from the DNA. V usage is TRDV2 and J usage is TRDJ1; 13 bases are a match to TRDD3. This CDR3 is built from 19 residues. Germline V gene lookup returns CDR1 GEAIGNYY and CDR2 EKD. CDR3 coding DNA: TGTGCCTGTGACTCCGTACTGGGGGATACGCTGGTTACCACCGCTAAACTCATCTTT. Protein sequence: CACDSVLGDTLVTTAKLIF.

Of note for this clone: This likely stems from a read error, as it lies one base from a far larger clone. Other DNA sequences from this sample encode an identical CDR3 as well. The rearrangement uses TRDV2 and TRDJ1, with D uncertain. Trimming cost V 0 bases and J 0 bases, with 13 bases left between them. Per germline, CDR1 GEAIGNYY and CDR2 EKD. The CDR3 spans 16 residues. CDR3: CACDTVEAPYTDKLIF. The DNA of the CDR3 is TGTGCCTGTGACACCGTAGAGGCACCTTACACCGATAAACTCATCTTT.

This clone appeared a few times. A read error likely explains this, since a far larger clone differs by one base. Other DNA sequences from this sample encode an identical CDR3 as well. The chain employs TRDV2 and TRDJ1; 7 nucleotides match TRDD3. The CDR3 loop spans 19 amino acids. Germline CDR1 is GEAIGNYY and CDR2 is EKD. After removal of 0 bases from V and 0 bases from J, the junction contained 15 bases not matched to a gene. CDR3 protein: CACDTGELGPRRDTDKLIF. In DNA form, the CDR3 reads TGTGCCTGTGACACCGGGGAACTGGGGCCCCGGCGTGACACCGATAAACTCATCTTT.

Concerning this clone itself: A far larger clone is one nucleotide away, so this likely arose from a read error. In the same sample, other DNA sequences code for this CDR3. The J gene is TRDJ1, the V gene TRDV2, with 10 bases matching TRDD3. This CDR3 region has 17 residues. The germline V gene has CDR1 GEAIGNYY and CDR2 EKD. J gave up 1 base and V 0 bases, and 7 bases lay outside the gene matches. The CDR3 sequence is CACDTVGDTKGTDKLIF. CDR3 nucleotide sequence: TGTGCCTGTGACACCGTGGGGGATACAAAAGGCACCGATAAACTCATCTTT.

As to this clone: One base separates it from a far larger clone, so it is likely a read error. This same CDR3 is encoded by further DNA sequences in the sample. This chain connects TRDV2 to TRDJ1; 13 nucleotides align to TRDD3. The CDR3 totals 23 residues. Germline CDR1 is GEAIGNYY and CDR2 is EKD. Trimming took 0 bases from V and 0 from J; bases not matched to a gene: 21. The chain's CDR3 is CACDTLGPPLLGDTLQYTDKLIF. DNA for the CDR3: TGTGCCTGTGACACCCTTGGGCCCCCCTTACTGGGGGATACGCTTCAGTACACCGATAAACTCATCTTT.

This clone has more than one count but fewer than ten. TCRdb records a much larger clone's protein for this DNA, with a difference at residue 5 that likely arises from a read error; the protein given is the translation of the DNA. The chain employs TRDV2 and TRDJ1; TRDD3 agrees at 12 bases. V trimming: 3 bases; J trimming: 8 bases; junction bases outside the gene matches: 6. The CDR3 has 14 residues. Germline V lookup: CDR1 GEAIGNYY, CDR2 EKD. The CDR3 DNA sequence: TGTGCCTGTGACTCCGTACTGGGGGATACAAAACTCATCTTT. This encodes CACDSVLGDTKLIF.

This clone was seen a handful of times. The protein TCRdb gives is from a much larger clone and does not agree with this DNA's translation at residue 13, likely a read error; the protein shown here comes from the DNA. V is TRDV2 and J is TRDJ1; D may match TRDD1 or TRDD3 (5 bases each). This CDR3 region has 14 residues. Germline V CDR1 and CDR2: GEAIGNYY, EKD. The CDR3 loop is CACDQILDADKLTF. The DNA of the CDR3 is TGTGCCTGTGACCAAATACTGGACGCCGATAAACTCACCTTT.